These T cell receptor beta chains were read from a single sample in a study of shared clonotypes between healthy human individuals. Repertoires were generated with immunoSEQ multiplex PCR, while TCRdb's copy carries only in-frame clones and drops some. The repertoire has 950,000 to 1,100,000 clones, around 75% of them found once; the top ten carry about 1.5%. The material sequenced was memory CD4+ T cells sorted from blood. These receptors came from a man in his late teens or twenties in good health. Each CDR3 is given with its conserved first and last residue. The order of the fields is clone size, CDR3 length, D gene, J gene, V gene, CDR3 protein, CDR3 DNA. D genes are given only for firm matches. Not all rows give a size; the values are once, few, many and, for expanded clones, a class.

many 14 TRBD1 TRBJ1-2 TRBV6-1 CASSGVEGAGGYTF TGTGCCAGCAGTGGGGTTGAGGGGGCCGGTGGCTACACCTTC
NA 13 NA TRBJ1-1 TRBV19 CASSIGSPTEAFF TGTGCCAGTAGTATAGGTTCACCAACTGAAGCTTTCTTT
NA 16 TRBD2 TRBJ2-5 TRBV5-1 CASSLVSLAVKETQYF TGCGCCAGCAGCTTGGTCTCCCTAGCGGTAAAAGAGACCCAGTACTTC
once 16 NA TRBJ2-5 TRBV5-6 CASSEGLGWGQETQYF TGTGCCAGCAGCGAGGGCTTGGGATGGGGACAAGAGACCCAGTACTTC
few 19 NA TRBJ1-1 TRBV19 CASSIESAGAGFMNTEAFF TGTGCCAGTAGTATAGAAAGTGCGGGGGCAGGATTCATGAACACTGAAGCTTTCTTT
NA 12 NA TRBJ2-1 TRBV11-2 CASSLRVNEQFF TGTGCCAGCAGTTTGCGGGTGAATGAGCAGTTCTTC
few 14 NA TRBJ1-1 TRBV2 CASSGQVMNTEAFF TGTGCCAGCAGTGGACAGGTCATGAACACTGAAGCTTTCTTT
NA 16 TRBD1 TRBJ2-1 TRBV10-1 CASSESAGGYYNEQFF TGCGCCAGCAGTGAGTCGGCAGGGGGCTACTACAATGAGCAGTTCTTC
NA 15 TRBD1 TRBJ1-2 TRBV5-1 CASSLEGQGRYGYTF TGCGCCAGCAGCCTGGAAGGACAGGGCAGATATGGCTACACCTTC
NA 13 TRBD1 TRBJ2-7 TRBV6-1 CASRQGASHEQYF TGTGCCAGCAGACAGGGGGCCTCCCACGAGCAGTACTTC
NA 17 TRBD2 TRBJ2-5 TRBV5-6 CASSLLLAGGRQETQYF TGTGCCAGCAGCTTGTTGCTAGCGGGGGGGCGACAAGAGACCCAGTACTTC